This TCR beta chain was identified during a study of T cells in Graves' hyperthyroidism and ophthalmopathy. Amplified regions were TCR beta CDR3 sequences from RNA transcripts. A first-round RT-PCR of the TCR CDR3 used the HTBI primer set. MiXCR, applied by TCRdb to the multiplex PCR reads, yields one record per CDR3 protein. The sample lists a few hundred thousand distinct CDR3 sequences, around 18% occurring once. Germline V gene sequence: CDR1 LNHNV, CDR2 YYDKDF (reference sequence). V was clipped by 0 bases and J by 1 base, with 6 bases between them. CDR3 length: 15 amino acids. This clonotype was found many times.

The sequencing sample was made of blood. The receptor's source is a woman aged 40 to 49 with Graves' ophthalmopathy. This chain uses TRBV15 with TRBJ2-2; no firm D call. The CDR3 reads CATSRENRNTGELFF. DNA for the CDR3: TGTGCCACCAGCAGAGAAAACAGGAACACCGGGGAGCTGTTTTTT. Drawing the rest from reference TRBV15 and TRBJ2-2, the complete variable domain is DAMVIQNPRYQVTQFGKPVTLSCSQTLNHNVMYWYQQKSSQAPKLLFHYYDKDFNNEADTPDNFQSRRPNTSFCFLDIRSPGLGDTAMYLCATSRENRNTGELFFGEGSRLTVL.